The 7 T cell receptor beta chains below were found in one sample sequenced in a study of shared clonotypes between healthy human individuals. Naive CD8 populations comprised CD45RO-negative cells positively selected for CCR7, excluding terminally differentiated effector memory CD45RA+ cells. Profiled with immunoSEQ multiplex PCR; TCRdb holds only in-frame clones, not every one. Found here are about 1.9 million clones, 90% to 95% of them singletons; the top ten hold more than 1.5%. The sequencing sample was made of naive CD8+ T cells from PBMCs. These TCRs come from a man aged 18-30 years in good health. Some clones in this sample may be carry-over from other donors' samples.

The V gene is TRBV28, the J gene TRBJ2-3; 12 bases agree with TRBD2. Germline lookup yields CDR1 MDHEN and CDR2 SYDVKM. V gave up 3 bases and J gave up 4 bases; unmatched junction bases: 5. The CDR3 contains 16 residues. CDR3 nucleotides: TGTGCCAGCAGTTTCTCTAGCGGGAGGGTGTCAGATACGCAGTATTTT. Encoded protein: CASSFSSGRVSDTQYF.

This chain's CDR3 is CASSRTGASYEQYF. In nucleotides, the CDR3 is TGTGCCAGCAGCAGGACAGGGGCCAGCTACGAGCAGTACTTC. This sequence joins TRBV7-6 and TRBJ2-7, with 9 bases that match TRBD1. The CDR3 has 14 residues. Germline CDR1 reads SGHVS; CDR2 reads FNYEAQ. Unmatched junction bases numbered 5, after V lost 5 bases and J lost 3 bases.

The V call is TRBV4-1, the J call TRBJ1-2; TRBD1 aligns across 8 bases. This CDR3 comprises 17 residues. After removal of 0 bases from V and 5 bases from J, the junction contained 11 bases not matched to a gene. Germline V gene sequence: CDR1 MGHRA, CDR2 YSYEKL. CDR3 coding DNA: TGCGCCAGCAGCCAAGATCTCGGCAGGGGGCTCCGGTATGGCTACACCTTC. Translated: CASSQDLGRGLRYGYTF.

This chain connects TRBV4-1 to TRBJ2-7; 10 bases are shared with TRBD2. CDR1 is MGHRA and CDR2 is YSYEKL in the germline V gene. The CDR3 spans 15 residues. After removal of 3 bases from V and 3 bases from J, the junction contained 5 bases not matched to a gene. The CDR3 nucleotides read TGCGCCAGCAGCCAGGGGACTAGCGAGCACTACGAGCAGTACTTC. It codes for CASSQGTSEHYEQYF.

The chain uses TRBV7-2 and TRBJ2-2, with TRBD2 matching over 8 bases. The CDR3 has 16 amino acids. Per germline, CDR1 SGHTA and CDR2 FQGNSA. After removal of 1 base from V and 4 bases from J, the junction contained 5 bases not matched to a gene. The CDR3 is CASSLDVGRATGELFF. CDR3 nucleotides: TGTGCCAGCAGCTTAGACGTCGGGAGGGCCACCGGGGAGCTGTTTTTT.

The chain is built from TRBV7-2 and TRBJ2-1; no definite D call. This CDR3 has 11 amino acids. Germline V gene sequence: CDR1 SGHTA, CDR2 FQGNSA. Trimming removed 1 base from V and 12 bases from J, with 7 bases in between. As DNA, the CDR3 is TGTGCCAGCAGCTTAGGCCCGTGGCAGTTCTTC. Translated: CASSLGPWQFF.

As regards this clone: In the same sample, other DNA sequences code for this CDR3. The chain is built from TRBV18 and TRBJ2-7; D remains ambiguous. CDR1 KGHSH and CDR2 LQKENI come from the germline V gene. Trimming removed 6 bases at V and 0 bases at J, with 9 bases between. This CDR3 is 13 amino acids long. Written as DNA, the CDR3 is TGTGCCAGCTCTCCCAAATTCTCCTACGAGCAGTACTTC. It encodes CASSPKFSYEQYF.